This T cell receptor beta chain comes out of a study of blood T cells in healthy people across ages. With a J-beta primer mix and a sample-barcoded 5' primer, a second PCR ran about 7 to 11 cycles. TCRdb passed the 5' RACE reads through MiXCR, listing each CDR3 protein once. This repertoire shows 1,300,000 or so distinct CDR3 sequences, 55% to 75% found once; its top ten account for approximately 7%. V lost 7 bases to trimming and J lost 7 bases, with 23 bases between them. CDR3 size: 16 residues. This clonotype was sampled from a man between 18 and 35 years old in good health. The sample comprised blood. The V call is TRBV12-3 or TRBV12-4, the J call TRBJ2-1, with D hard to call. CDR3 residues: CASTPAPVGLGNEQFF. DNA for the CDR3: TGTGCCAGCACCCCAGCTCCCGTAGGTTTGGGAAATGAGCAGTTCTTC.